Sequencing of this T cell receptor (beta chain) was carried out in a study of TIL therapy for anti-PD-1-resistant metastatic lung cancer. The wider study: Tumors had a median PD-L1 proportion score of more than 5%. Tumors carried a median approximately 1.6 non-synonymous mutations per megabase.

This clone was counted between two and nine times. Germline CDR1 and CDR2: SGHVS and FQNEAQ. The CDR3 totals 13 residues. V dropped 4 bases and J dropped 7 bases, with 14 bases sitting between them. This was the immunoSEQ v3 assay. Each library reached 1.5 million to 2.5 million read pairs, or about 5-6 million at deep level. Using immunoSEQ multiplex PCR, the repertoire was profiled, and TCRdb retains in-frame clones only, with some absent. The sample includes more than 10,000 clones, about 57% of them seen just once. Documented time point: pre-treatment sample, taken before nivolumab and TIL therapy. Pleural nodules or supraclavicular lymph nodes made up most of the excised metastases sampled.

The specimen was tumor tissue, collected at baseline. This TCR was sampled from a person between 25 and 79 years old with non-small cell lung cancer. The chain combines TRBV7-8 with TRBJ2-7; possible D gene TRBD1, 6 bases. CDR3 in amino acids: CASSSQYDREQYF. In nucleotides, the CDR3 is TGTGCCAGCAGCTCCCAATACGACAGGGAGCAGTACTTC.